This passage covers 14 T cell receptor beta chains from one sample sequenced in a study of regulatory T cells in long-lasting Graves disease. Described time point: newly diagnosed GD, antithyroid drugs for less than 3 months. PBMC-derived RNA was used for the TCR library. Assembly of TCR beta libraries relied on iRepertoire HTBI primers together with Arm-PCR of CDR3 regions. TCRdb re-analysed the multiplex PCR reads in MiXCR, keeping a single row per CDR3 protein. The repertoire holds approximately 390,000 distinct CDR3 sequences, with around 16% as singletons. These data also formed part of another study, on T cells in Graves' hyperthyroidism and ophthalmopathy.

The starting material was peripheral blood mononuclear cells (PBMCs), obtained at new diagnosis, from a patient treated with antithyroid drugs. The receptor set was obtained from a young woman with Graves disease.

This clonotype was recorded a few times. The chain employs TRBV2 and TRBJ2-7; D may be TRBD2 (5 bases). The CDR3 runs 14 residues. Trimming stripped 7 bases from V and 1 base from J, with 14 bases between. The germline V gene encodes CDR1 SNHLY and CDR2 FYNNEI. The CDR3: CASTTRERSYEQYF. The CDR3 DNA sequence: TGTGCCAGCACGACCCGGGAAAGGTCCTACGAGCAGTACTTC.

This chain uses TRBV29-1 with TRBJ2-7; 8 nucleotides agree with TRBD1. Germline V gives CDR1 SQVTM, CDR2 ANQGSEA. The CDR3 is made up of 14 amino acids. After removal of 1 base from V and 4 bases from J, the junction contained 6 bases not matched to a gene. The CDR3 DNA sequence: TGCAGCGTTGAAGCCGGGACAGGCCTTTACGAGCAGTACTTC. Translation: CSVEAGTGLYEQYF.

This clonotype was counted at least ten times. The chain links TRBV28 to TRBJ2-7; D perhaps matches TRBD2 (5 bases). The V end was cut by 5 bases, the J end by 3 bases, with 14 bases between. This CDR3 comprises 14 residues. Germline V lookup: CDR1 MDHEN, CDR2 SYDVKM. CDR3 sequence reads: CASSRELELYEQYF. The CDR3 nucleotides read TGTGCCAGCAGTCGCGAACTAGAACTCTACGAGCAGTACTTC.

The V and J genes are TRBV6-4 and TRBJ1-5; 8 bases fit TRBD1. Losses at the gene ends were 3 bases for V and 5 bases for J; bases not matched to a gene: 3. The CDR3 contains 14 residues. Germline V CDR1 and CDR2: MRHNA, SNTAGT. This chain's CDR3 is CASSETGEHQPQHF. As DNA, the CDR3 is TGTGCCAGCAGTGAGACAGGGGAGCATCAGCCCCAGCATTTT.

The chain is built from TRBV7-2 and TRBJ2-7, with D perhaps TRBD1 (6 bases). CDR3 length equals 15 residues. V dropped 5 bases and J dropped 0 bases, with 14 bases sitting between them. CDR1 and CDR2 from the germline V gene are SGHTA and FQGNSA. The CDR3 spells CASSQRQDNSYEQYF. CDR3 nucleotide sequence: TGTGCCAGCAGCCAAAGACAGGACAACTCCTACGAGCAGTACTTC.

There are many counts of this clonotype. This rearrangement joins TRBV2 to TRBJ2-3; no clear D gene. Trimming removed 4 bases from V and 0 bases from J, with 8 bases in between. The V gene's germline CDR1 is SNHLY and CDR2 FYNNEI. CDR3 length equals 14 residues. The DNA for the CDR3 is TGTGCCAGCAGTGTTCTCTGGAGCACAGATACGCAGTATTTT. Its protein is CASSVLWSTDTQYF.

At least ten counts were recorded for this clonotype. This chain uses TRBV6-1 with TRBJ2-3; D call uncertain. Per the germline V gene, CDR1 is MNHNS and CDR2 is SASEGT. V was shortened by 10 bases and J by 6 bases, with 11 bases between the two germline ends. This CDR3 has 11 amino acids. For the CDR3, the DNA is TGTGCCACCTGGCTAGGGGATACGCAGTATTTT. This sequence encodes CATWLGDTQYF.

This clonotype has a count of ten or more. V usage is TRBV9 and J usage is TRBJ1-2; D unclear. Germline V gene data show CDR1 as SGDLS and CDR2 as YYNGEE. V lost 1 base to trimming and J lost 3 bases, with 7 bases between them. The length of the CDR3 is 13 residues. The CDR3 here is CASSVRVDYGYTF. The CDR3 region has the DNA TGTGCCAGCAGCGTAAGGGTGGACTATGGCTACACCTTC.

There are a few counts of this clonotype. The gene calls are TRBV7-3 and TRBJ2-1; D is ambiguous. Trimming took 5 bases from V and 0 from J, leaving 11 bases between them. Germline assignment: CDR1 SGHTA and CDR2 FQGTGA. This CDR3 is 15 amino acids long. CDR3 loop: CASSQDPSSYNEQFF. CDR3 nucleotides: TGTGCCAGCAGCCAGGATCCGAGCTCCTACAATGAGCAGTTCTTC.

The sample holds a few counts of this clonotype. CDR3 region: CASSQVTGSGANVLTF. In nucleotides, the CDR3 is TGTGCCAGCAGCCAAGTTACAGGTTCAGGGGCCAACGTCCTGACTTTC. This chain joins TRBV3-1 and TRBJ2-6; tentatively, D is TRBD1 (5 bases). V was trimmed by 1 base and J by 4 bases, leaving 11 bases between them. This CDR3 has 16 amino acids. Germline assignment: CDR1 LGHDT and CDR2 YNNKEL (reference sequence).

This clonotype was counted only a few times. The chain is built from TRBV27 and TRBJ2-1, with TRBD1 matching 9 bases. This CDR3 spans 14 amino acids. In germline, CDR1 is MNHEY, CDR2 SMNVEV (reference sequence). J was trimmed by 3 bases and V by 8 bases; bases with no gene match: 5. The CDR3 is CASFTGGYYNEQFF. CDR3 sequence (DNA): TGTGCCAGCTTTACAGGGGGCTACTACAATGAGCAGTTCTTC.

This clonotype was seen a handful of times. The chain links TRBV4-1 to TRBJ2-1; maybe TRBD2 (6 bases). V was cut by 5 bases and J by 7 bases, with 18 bases left in between. Germline V gene data show CDR1 as MGHRA and CDR2 as YSYEKL. The CDR3 runs to 15 residues. CDR3 in DNA: TGCGCCAGCAGCAGAATCGGACTAAAGGGAAATGAGCAGTTCTTC. Translating it yields CASSRIGLKGNEQFF.

There are many counts of this clonotype. The chain recombines TRBV2 with TRBJ1-1; D unresolved. This CDR3 has 15 residues. CDR1 is SNHLY and CDR2 is FYNNEI in the germline V gene. V was shortened by 4 bases and J by 1 base, with 13 bases between the two germline ends. The CDR3 DNA sequence: TGTGCCAGCAGTGCCCCCCTGGCCCCGAACACTGAAGCTTTCTTT. Protein product: CASSAPLAPNTEAFF. The variable domain in full, completed from reference TRBV2 and TRBJ1-1, reads EPEVTQTPSHQVTQMGQEVILRCVPISNHLYFYWYRQILGQKVEFLVSFYNNEISEKSEIFDDQFSVERPDGSNFTLKIRSTKLEDSAMYFCASSAPLAPNTEAFFGQGTRLTVV.

Written as DNA, the CDR3 is TGTGCCACCAGTGACCGGGGACTAGCGGGAAAATACAATGAGCAGTTCTTC. The encoded protein is CATSDRGLAGKYNEQFF. The rearrangement uses TRBV24-1 and TRBJ2-1; 13 positions agree with TRBD2. Looked up from germline, CDR1 is KGHDR and CDR2 is SFDVKD. The CDR3 has 17 residues. Unmatched junction bases numbered 6, after V lost 4 bases and J lost 4 bases.